Below are 10 T cell receptor beta chains sequenced from a single sample in a study. TCRdb re-analysed the 5' RACE reads in MiXCR, keeping a single row per CDR3 protein. The sample includes about 40,000 distinct CDR3 sequences, approximately 19% of them seen just once. The sample was naive CD4+ T cells sorted from a lymph node. Subset meaning: naive CD4+ T cells, CD4+CD45RA+CD25-. The receptor set was obtained from a female donor with breast cancer.

The rearrangement joins TRBV4-1 to TRBJ1-2, with D hard to call. The V gene's germline CDR1 is MGHRA and CDR2 YSYEKL. The CDR3 is 14 residues long. Between the trimmed V and J ends, which lost 1 base and 2 bases, there was a span of 8 bases. The CDR3 DNA is TGCGCCAGCAGCCAAGGGGTGAGAAACTATGGCTACACCTTC. As protein: CASSQGVRNYGYTF.

In this sample, this clonotype turned up a few times. The chain has TRBV5-8 and TRBJ2-3, with D unclear. Germline CDR1 and CDR2: SGHTS and YDEGEE. Trimming stripped 0 bases from V and 4 bases from J, with 6 bases between. The CDR3 contains 13 residues. The CDR3 DNA follows: TGTGCCAGCAGCTTGGGGATGGCAGATACGCAGTATTTT. This gives the protein CASSLGMADTQYF.

This clonotype came up a few times. This rearrangement joins TRBV24-1 to TRBJ2-1, with 8 bases aligning to TRBD1. After removal of 4 bases from V and 6 bases from J, the junction contained 4 bases not matched to a gene. The germline V gene has CDR1 KGHDR and CDR2 SFDVKD. The CDR3 sequence is 14 residues long. The chain's CDR3 is CATSDRGTGNEQFF. The CDR3 region has the DNA TGTGCCACCAGTGACCGCGGGACAGGCAATGAGCAGTTCTTC.

The chain employs TRBV24-1 and TRBJ2-1, with 11 positions matching TRBD1. The CDR3 sequence is 18 residues long. J gave up 4 bases and V 0 bases, and 7 bases lay outside the gene matches. Germline assignment: CDR1 KGHDR and CDR2 SFDVKD. The CDR3, as DNA: TGTGCCACCAGTGATTTGGGGCGCCGGGACAGGGGGTACAATGAGCAGTTCTTC. Encoded protein: CATSDLGRRDRGYNEQFF.

Worth noting for this clonotype: A much larger clone lies a single base off, so this may be a read error. V and J are TRBV4-1 and TRBJ2-2; D tentatively reads TRBD1 or TRBD2 (5 bases each). Germline V gene lookup returns CDR1 MGHRA and CDR2 YSYEKL. V gave up 2 bases and J gave up 3 bases, with 13 bases separating them. The CDR3 sequence is 16 residues long. CDR3 bases: TGCGCCAGCAGCCAAATTGCCGGGACGGACACCGGGGAGCTGTTTTTT. Residues: CASSQIAGTDTGELFF.

This clonotype was seen many times. The V call is TRBV20-1, the J call TRBJ2-7, with TRBD1 identical over 8 bases. The CDR3 sequence is 16 residues long. The junction had 8 bases not matched to a gene; V was cut back by 1 base and J by 0 bases. The germline gives CDR1 DFQATT, CDR2 SNEGSKA (reference sequence). The CDR3 DNA follows: TGCAGTGCTAGAGTCATGGACAGGGCTCTCTCCTACGAGCAGTACTTC. This sequence encodes CSARVMDRALSYEQYF.

A word on this clonotype: With a much larger clone just one base away, this may be a read error. This chain uses TRBV24-1 with TRBJ1-1; 7 bases are a match to TRBD1. Germline CDR1 reads KGHDR; CDR2 reads SFDVKD. The CDR3 sequence is 13 residues long. The CDR3 bases are TGTACCACCTCCGGGACAGCAAACACTGAAGCTTTCTTT. Translating gives CTTSGTANTEAFF.

This clonotype has a count of ten or more. This rearrangement joins TRBV6-6 to TRBJ2-7; D ambiguous. The germline V gene has CDR1 MNHNY and CDR2 SVGAGI (reference sequence). CDR3 length: 13 residues. Trimming shortened V by 0 bases and J by 4 bases, and 7 bases separated the two germline ends. CDR3 loop: CASSYSWGYEQYF. In nucleotides, the CDR3 is TGTGCCAGCAGTTACTCGTGGGGATACGAGCAGTACTTC.

This clonotype showed up just once. The CDR3 coding sequence is TGTGCCAGCGGGGGGTGGCGAGGCAACACCGGGGAGCTGTTTTTT. Amino acids: CASGGWRGNTGELFF. The J gene is TRBJ2-2, the V gene TRBV6-2 or TRBV6-3, with a possible D match to TRBD2 (6 bases). The length of the CDR3 is 15 residues. V was cut by 8 bases and J by 2 bases, with 15 bases left in between. Per germline, CDR1 MNHEY and CDR2 SVGEGT.

This clonotype was recorded a few times. The J gene is TRBJ2-5, the V gene TRBV20-1; D call uncertain. This CDR3 is built from 11 residues. The V gene's germline CDR1 is DFQATT and CDR2 SNEGSKA (reference sequence). V lost 6 bases, J lost 0 bases, and 5 bases lay in between. CDR3 region: CSAQHQETQYF. CDR3 nucleotides: TGCAGTGCACAGCACCAAGAGACCCAGTACTTC.